These T cell receptor beta chains were read from a single sample in a study of blood T cell repertoires in COVID-19. Only in-frame clones appear in the TCRdb table, and some are missing; sequencing was by immunoSEQ multiplex PCR. The repertoire holds hundreds of thousands of clones, with 82% as singletons. The sequenced material came from peripheral blood. The receptors were sampled from a woman of 80 years or more with acute or convalescent COVID-19. The CDR3 runs from the conserved cysteine through the conserved F or W. Fields, in order: D gene, V gene, J gene, clone size, CDR3 DNA, CDR3 protein. D genes are given only for firm matches. Rows may omit the clone size; those that give it use once, few, many or a size class.

d_gene: TRBD1; v_gene: TRBV5-1; j_gene: TRBJ1-2; abundance: -; CDR3nt: TGCGCCAGCAGCTTGCTCTCAGGGGGGCAGATCTATGGCTACACCTTC; CDR3aa: CASSLLSGGQIYGYTF
d_gene: TRBD1; v_gene: TRBV19; j_gene: TRBJ2-7; abundance: -; CDR3nt: TGTGCCAGTAGTCCTCCGGGACAGGGAGGCCACGAGCAGTACTTC; CDR3aa: CASSPPGQGGHEQYF
d_gene: -; v_gene: TRBV9; j_gene: TRBJ2-3; abundance: -; CDR3nt: TGTGCCAGCAGCCCCAGTCGGGAGACTAGCACAGATACGCAGTATTTT; CDR3aa: CASSPSRETSTDTQYF
d_gene: TRBD2; v_gene: TRBV7-2; j_gene: TRBJ2-4; abundance: -; CDR3nt: TGTGCCAGCAGCTTAGGGGTTAGCGGGGCAGCCAAAAACATTCAGTACTTC; CDR3aa: CASSLGVSGAAKNIQYF
d_gene: TRBD1; v_gene: TRBV7-2; j_gene: TRBJ2-7; abundance: -; CDR3nt: TGTGCCAGCAGCTTTACCGGGACAGCAACCTACGAGCAGTACTTC; CDR3aa: CASSFTGTATYEQYF
d_gene: TRBD2; v_gene: TRBV19; j_gene: TRBJ2-4; abundance: -; CDR3nt: TGTGCCAGTAGTCCAGGACTAGCGGGAGAGCGGAGAAACATTCAGTACTTC; CDR3aa: CASSPGLAGERRNIQYF
d_gene: -; v_gene: TRBV3-1/TRBV3-2; j_gene: TRBJ2-1; abundance: -; CDR3nt: TGTGCCAGCAGCCCAGGACAGTTCTTC; CDR3aa: CASSPGQFF
d_gene: -; v_gene: TRBV28; j_gene: TRBJ1-6; abundance: -; CDR3nt: TGTGCCAGCAGTTTATTACGGGGGTATAATTCACCCCTCCACTTT; CDR3aa: CASSLLRGYNSPLHF
d_gene: TRBD2; v_gene: TRBV6-5; j_gene: TRBJ2-1; abundance: -; CDR3nt: TGTGCCAGCAGTTTTAGCGGGCGTACGTGGCAGTTCTTC; CDR3aa: CASSFSGRTWQFF
d_gene: TRBD1; v_gene: TRBV19; j_gene: TRBJ1-2; abundance: -; CDR3nt: TGTGCCAGTAGTGCAAAACAGGGGAACTATGGCTACACCTTC; CDR3aa: CASSAKQGNYGYTF
d_gene: TRBD1; v_gene: TRBV6-2/TRBV6-3; j_gene: TRBJ2-5; abundance: -; CDR3nt: TGTGCCAGCAGTTACGGGACAGGGGCGAAAGAGACCCAGTACTTC; CDR3aa: CASSYGTGAKETQYF
d_gene: TRBD2; v_gene: TRBV7-8; j_gene: TRBJ2-7; abundance: -; CDR3nt: TGTGCCAGCAGCTGGACTAGTTTGAACGAGCAGTACTTC; CDR3aa: CASSWTSLNEQYF
d_gene: -; v_gene: TRBV7-9; j_gene: TRBJ1-2; abundance: -; CDR3nt: TGTGCCAGCAGCCCTACCACTAACTATGGCTACACCTTC; CDR3aa: CASSPTTNYGYTF
d_gene: -; v_gene: TRBV24-1; j_gene: TRBJ1-2; abundance: -; CDR3nt: TGTGCCACCCCGACTGGGGAGGGCCCGGGATATGGCTACACCTTC; CDR3aa: CATPTGEGPGYGYTF
d_gene: -; v_gene: TRBV9; j_gene: TRBJ2-2; abundance: -; CDR3nt: TGTGCCAGCAGCCTTAGCCCCACCGGGGAGCTGTTTTTT; CDR3aa: CASSLSPTGELFF
d_gene: TRBD1; v_gene: TRBV7-8; j_gene: TRBJ2-7; abundance: -; CDR3nt: TGTGCCAGCAGCTTAGCTCCCGGGACAGCCGTCTACGAGCAGTACTTC; CDR3aa: CASSLAPGTAVYEQYF
d_gene: TRBD1; v_gene: TRBV28; j_gene: TRBJ2-3; abundance: -; CDR3nt: TGTGCCAGCAGGGGGACAGGGGGCATAGATACGCAGTATTTT; CDR3aa: CASRGTGGIDTQYF
d_gene: -; v_gene: TRBV6-6; j_gene: TRBJ2-5; abundance: -; CDR3nt: TGTGCCAGCAGTCGCGACAGCCCTCAAGAGACCCAGTACTTC; CDR3aa: CASSRDSPQETQYF
d_gene: -; v_gene: TRBV5-1; j_gene: TRBJ2-2; abundance: few; CDR3nt: TGCGCCAGCAGGGAGGGCGGAGTCACCGGGGAGCTGTTTTTT; CDR3aa: CASREGGVTGELFF
d_gene: TRBD2; v_gene: TRBV5-3; j_gene: TRBJ2-3; abundance: -; CDR3nt: TGTGCCAGAAGCTTGGGGCCCGTCTTCTGGTGGCAGCGGGGGGTCACAGATACGCAGTATTTT; CDR3aa: CARSLGPVFWWQRGVTDTQYF
d_gene: TRBD1; v_gene: TRBV2; j_gene: TRBJ2-2; abundance: -; CDR3nt: TGTGCCAGCAAAGACAGGGTACCAGGAGTGAACACCGGGGAGCTGTTTTTT; CDR3aa: CASKDRVPGVNTGELFF
d_gene: TRBD1; v_gene: TRBV28; j_gene: TRBJ1-6; abundance: few; CDR3nt: TGTGCCAGCAGTTTTTCTCTCGCCGGGACAGGGGGCGGTTCACCCCTCCACTTT; CDR3aa: CASSFSLAGTGGGSPLHF
d_gene: TRBD1; v_gene: TRBV24-1; j_gene: TRBJ2-5; abundance: -; CDR3nt: TGTGCCACCGCGGACAGGGGGGGCCAAGAGACCCAGTACTTC; CDR3aa: CATADRGGQETQYF
d_gene: -; v_gene: TRBV5-1; j_gene: TRBJ2-7; abundance: few; CDR3nt: TGCGCCAGCAGCTTGGCCAGTGGTCAGTCCTACGAGCAGTACTTC; CDR3aa: CASSLASGQSYEQYF
d_gene: -; v_gene: TRBV5-5; j_gene: TRBJ2-2; abundance: -; CDR3nt: TGTGCCAGCAGTACAGGGATAGGGCCTATCGGGGAGCTGTTTTTT; CDR3aa: CASSTGIGPIGELFF
d_gene: -; v_gene: TRBV27; j_gene: TRBJ1-6; abundance: -; CDR3nt: TGTGCCAGCGGCCCGGGCTATAATTCACCCCTCCACTTT; CDR3aa: CASGPGYNSPLHF
d_gene: -; v_gene: TRBV6-1; j_gene: TRBJ1-4; abundance: -; CDR3nt: TGTGCCAGCAGTGGGCATGGACTCTACGCAACTAATGAAAAACTGTTTTTT; CDR3aa: CASSGHGLYATNEKLFF